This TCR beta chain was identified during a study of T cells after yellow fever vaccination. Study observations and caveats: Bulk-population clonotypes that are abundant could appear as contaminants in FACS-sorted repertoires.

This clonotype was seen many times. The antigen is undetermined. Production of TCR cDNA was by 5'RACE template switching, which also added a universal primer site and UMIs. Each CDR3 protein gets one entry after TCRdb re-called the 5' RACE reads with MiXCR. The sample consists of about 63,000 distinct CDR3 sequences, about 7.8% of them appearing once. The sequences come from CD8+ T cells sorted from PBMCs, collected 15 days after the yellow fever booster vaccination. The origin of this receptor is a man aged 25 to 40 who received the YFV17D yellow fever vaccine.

CDR3 region: CASSEREDADGDEQFF. For the CDR3, the DNA is TGCGCCAGCAGCGAGCGGGAGGACGCTGATGGGGATGAGCAGTTCTTC. The chain uses TRBV5-1 and TRBJ2-1; 9 bases line up with TRBD2. The CDR3 extends over 16 amino acids. Germline CDR1 and CDR2: SGHRS and YFSETQ. V was clipped by 4 bases and J by 8 bases; unmatched bases: 13.